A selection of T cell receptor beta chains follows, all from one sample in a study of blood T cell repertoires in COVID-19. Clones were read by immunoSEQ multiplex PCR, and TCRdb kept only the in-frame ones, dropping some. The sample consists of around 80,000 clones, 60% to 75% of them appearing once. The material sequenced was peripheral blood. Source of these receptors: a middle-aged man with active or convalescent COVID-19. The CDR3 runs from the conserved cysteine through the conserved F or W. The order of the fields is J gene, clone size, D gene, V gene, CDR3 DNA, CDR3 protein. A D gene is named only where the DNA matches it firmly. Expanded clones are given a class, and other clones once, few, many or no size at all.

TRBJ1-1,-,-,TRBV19,TGTGCCAGTAGTATAAGAGGAGGGAACACTGAAGCTTTCTTT,CASSIRGGNTEAFF
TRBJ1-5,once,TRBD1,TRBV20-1,TGCAGTGCTAGTAGGGGACAGTTCTATAGCAATCAGCCCCAGCATTTT,CSASRGQFYSNQPQHF
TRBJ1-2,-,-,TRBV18,TGTGCCAGCTCACCACCCGGTACAGCTACACGCCTCTATGGCTACACCTTC,CASSPPGTATRLYGYTF
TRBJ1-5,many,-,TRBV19,TGTGCCAGTAGACCTCCTGAGGGCGGTCAGCCCCAGCATTTT,CASRPPEGGQPQHF
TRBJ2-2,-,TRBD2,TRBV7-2,TGTGCCAGCAGCTTAGTAGCGGGGGGGAACACCGGGGAGCTGTTTTTT,CASSLVAGGNTGELFF
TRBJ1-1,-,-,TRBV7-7,TGTGCTAGCAGCCTCAAAACACCGTCCACTGAAGCTTTCTTT,CASSLKTPSTEAFF
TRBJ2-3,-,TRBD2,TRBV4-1,TGCGCCAGCAGCCAAGAGGGGGGGGTTACGCAGTATTTT,CASSQEGGVTQYF
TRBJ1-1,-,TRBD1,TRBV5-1,TGCGCCAGCGGTGGACAGGACACTGAAGCTTTCTTT,CASGGQDTEAFF
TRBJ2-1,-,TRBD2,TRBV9,TGTGCCAGCAGCGTAGTGGGGAGGGATGAGCAGTTCTTC,CASSVVGRDEQFF
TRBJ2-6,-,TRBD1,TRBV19,TGTGCCAGTAGTACAGTCCGGGACAGGGTAACTGGGGCCAACGTCCTGACTTTC,CASSTVRDRVTGANVLTF
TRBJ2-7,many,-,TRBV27,TGTGCCAGCAGTTCCAATACAGGGCGGGAGCAGTACTTC,CASSSNTGREQYF
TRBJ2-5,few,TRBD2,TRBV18,TGTGCCAGCTCACCAGGGGAGGGAGAGACCCAGTACTTC,CASSPGEGETQYF
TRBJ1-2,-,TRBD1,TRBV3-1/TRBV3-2,TGTGCCAGCAGCCAAAAAGGGGCAGGGGGCGTGTACGGCTACACCTTC,CASSQKGAGGVYGYTF
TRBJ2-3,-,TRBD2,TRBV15,TGTGCCACCAGCAGGTCCTATTTGGGGGGGGGCACAGATACGCAGTATTTT,CATSRSYLGGGTDTQYF
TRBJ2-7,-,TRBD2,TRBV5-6,TGTGCCAGCAGCTTGGGGAGTAGCGGGGGGTTTGGAGAGCAGTACTTC,CASSLGSSGGFGEQYF
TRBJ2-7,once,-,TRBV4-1,TGCGCCAGCAGCCAAGATAGTCCCACGGGGTCCCTCTACGAGCAGTACTTC,CASSQDSPTGSLYEQYF
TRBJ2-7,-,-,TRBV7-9,TGTGCCAGCAGCTTAGCGCAGGACGAGCAGTACTTC,CASSLAQDEQYF
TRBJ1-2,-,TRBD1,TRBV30,TGTGCCTGGAGGGCCCCCAGGGGGACCCCAGGTGGCTATGGCTACACCTTC,CAWRAPRGTPGGYGYTF
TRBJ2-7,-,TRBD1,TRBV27,TGTGCCAGCAGTTACAACAGGGGACACGAGCAGTACTTC,CASSYNRGHEQYF
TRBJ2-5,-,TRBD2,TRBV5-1,TGCGCCAGCAGCATAAGCGGGGGTCCTATCCAAGAGACCCAGTACTTC,CASSISGGPIQETQYF
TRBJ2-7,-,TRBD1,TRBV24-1,TGTGCCTACGAAGGGCAGGGGGTATACGAGCAGTACTTC,CAYEGQGVYEQYF
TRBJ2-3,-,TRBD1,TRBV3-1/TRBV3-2,TGTGCCAGCAGCCAAGGCTCCCGGGACAGGACGCAGTATTTT,CASSQGSRDRTQYF
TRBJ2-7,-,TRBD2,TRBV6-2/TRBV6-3,TGTGCCAGCAGTCAAGGACTAGCGGGGGACTCCTACGAGCAGTACTTC,CASSQGLAGDSYEQYF
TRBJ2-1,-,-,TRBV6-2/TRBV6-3,TGTGCCAGCAGTTACGCGGGCAGGGGCTCCTACAATGAGCAGTTCTTC,CASSYAGRGSYNEQFF
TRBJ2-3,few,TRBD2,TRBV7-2,TGTGCCAGCAGCTACCCGGGACTAGCGAACACAGATACGCAGTATTTT,CASSYPGLANTDTQYF